This TCR beta chain was identified in a study of cytomegalovirus exposure and HLA in healthy donors (dated by TCRdb to about 2017). Some background on the complete study: An earlier analysis of 587 of the donors reported approximately 280 Gb of sequence data and 117 million unique TCR beta sequences obtained from about 170 million T cells. An early release covering about 600 HLA-typed donors comprised about 290 gigabases of sequencing data and 85 million or so unique TCR sequences. The genetic ancestry cluster associated with self-reported Caucasian donors included 70% to 85% of the approximately 410 genotyped donors. The study was designed to test whether signatures of past pathogen exposure could be identified by cataloging public T cell receptors. Using immunosequencing, the study profiled T cell repertoires from about 650 subjects and related those repertoires to cytomegalovirus serostatus. Along with the approximately 650-subject first cohort, a separate validation cohort of over a hundred different subjects was used. The study combined high-throughput TCR immunosequencing, statistical association of individual TCRs with disease status, and machine learning to predict cytomegalovirus infection status. A later analysis re-examined previously published TCR beta repertoires from over 500 donors and added high-resolution HLA genotyping to investigate patterns of TCR occurrence. The later analysis used no new phenotypic data to find candidate immune exposures, relying instead on TCR beta sequences and their occurrence across donors. To decide whether each TCR beta V gene segment behaved as functional or pseudogenic, an earlier analysis of nearly 600 of the donors relied on high-throughput TCR beta sequencing. Donor age, sex, ethnicity and CMV serostatus were collected together with the repertoire data. Genome-wide SNP genotypes for about 60% of the 666 donors were used in a later genetic analysis, which treated that subset as a discovery cohort. All discovery cohort repertoires had been generated using a single sequencing platform. HLA typing covered class I and class II loci at four-digit resolution. Typing coverage varied by locus: about 620-630 donors for A, B, C, DRB1 and DQB1; some 520 for DQA1; over 600 for DPA1; 400 to 480 for DPB1. Roughly 5 DR-DQ haplotypes were handled as single units for association and clustering, since linkage in the cohort was strong. Among over 350 genotyped donors of the cohort, an average of approximately 250,000 unique TCR beta nucleotide sequences were sequenced per donor, 15% to 20% of them non-productive. Summary of the overall study and its limitations: According to a later genetic analysis, donors in an Asian-associated ancestry cluster had fewer N-insertions in productive TCRs than the roughly 660-donor mean. According to a later analysis, parvovirus B19, influenza, CMV and Epstein-Barr virus appeared linked to several top co-occurrence clusters. Immune exposure information for the cohort was limited to CMV serostatus. An earlier analysis of approximately 540 of the donors showed that most TCR beta V segments appeared in productive rearrangements either about 87% or about 30% of the time, which broadly matched IMGT annotations. According to a later analysis, most CMV-associated TCR beta chains appeared to be HLA-restricted, and the HLA associations seemed to be driven largely by CMV exposure. Because counts were too low, about 15 rarely observed V segments, including chromosome 9 orphons, were left out of the earlier analysis of some 600 of the donors. Because HLA typing was unavailable for some donors at each locus, only the typed subset was used in association tests. A later analysis associated 16,951 TCR beta sequences with specific HLA alleles at a false discovery rate of 0.05. A total of 150 or so TCR beta chains were listed by the study as associated with cytomegalovirus. The presence/absence analyses assumed that sequencing depth was roughly uniform across donors, and that assumption may not be true. Linkage disequilibrium might explain the correlated functional status among segregating V segments, but an unknown experimental factor could not be excluded. The cohort was sequenced for TCR beta chains only, and without alpha or paired-chain data the features that could be detected were limited. The authors suggested that the approach could potentially be generalized to other disease states and immunological phenotypes. In a later genetic analysis, a missense DCLRE1C variant was associated with V-gene and J-gene trimming of TCR beta chains, and the association was replicated in an independent cohort. A later analysis found that TCR association rates varied across HLA loci, with DRB1 alleles showing the most associated TCRs and HLA-C alleles the fewest. In vitro tests confirmed that a few of the cytomegalovirus-associated TCR beta chains recognize cytomegalovirus antigens. Assigning TCR associations to individual alleles was difficult when HLA alleles, especially DR and DQ, strongly co-occurred. In both the original and validation cohorts, the classifier was reported to diagnose cytomegalovirus status with high specificity and sensitivity. Compared with equally common non-associated chains, HLA-associated TCR beta chains in a later analysis were more clonally expanded and had lower generation probabilities. Across donors, most TCR sequences were observed very rarely, whereas some public TCRs were present in many individuals. A further reported finding was that TCR beta sequences accurately predicted the HLA-A and HLA-B alleles for most subjects in the first cohort. The sequencing pipeline was judged likely to have produced a cluster of highly shared sequence variants as a technical artifact.

As concerns this clone: The clone's antigen remains unknown.

The cohort consisted of more than 650 healthy bone marrow donors. At the time of sampling, all cohort members were nominally healthy, though unrecorded immune exposures were likely present. The donor was CMV seropositive and belonged to the group of 250 to 300 seropositive cohort members. Each donor provided a peripheral blood sample, and peripheral blood mononuclear cells were used for TCR beta sequencing. Genomic DNA extraction from the blood cell samples was performed with the Qiagen DNeasy Blood Extraction Kit. Preparation of the library involved the immunoSEQ multiplex PCR assay. A mixture of 60 forward primers for TCR Vbeta segments and 13 reverse primers for TCR Jbeta segments was used in the multiplex PCR. The CDR3 region of rearranged TCR beta genes was amplified from genomic DNA by a multiplex PCR assay. The Illumina HiSeq System was used to sequence the amplified TCR beta libraries as 87-base-pair reads. On the study's bioinformatics: Across the 600 to 700 repertoires, a later analysis counted 60 million to 90 million unique TCR beta chains, about 10 million of which were shared by at least two donors. Raw reads were error-corrected and collapsed into unique sequences with a nearest-neighbor algorithm that merged closely related sequences to remove PCR and sequencing errors. To assign V, D and J gene segments, CDR3 sequences were aligned to IMGT reference sequences. Each retained sequence needed at least a six-nucleotide match to both a V gene segment and a J gene segment. Rearrangements were classified as productive when the CDR3 lacked stop codons and remained in frame with V and J, and all other rearrangements were classified as non-productive. Following IMGT convention, CDR3 was defined as the stretch from the second conserved V-encoded cysteine to the conserved J-encoded phenylalanine. The earlier analysis of some 580 of the donors excluded any sequence lacking an unambiguous match to a single V gene segment. In an earlier analysis of approximately 590 of the donors, V segments were called functional above 56.7% productive rearrangements and were called segregating when the between-donor standard deviation exceeded 5%. A statistical classification framework was built to diagnose cytomegalovirus status from the catalog of TCR beta chain sequences. A later analysis assigned V and J genes by comparing TCR nucleotide sequences with IMGT/GENE-DB human TR gene sequences. The TCRdist pipeline was used in a later analysis to assign CDR3 sequences and most-parsimonious VDJ recombination scenarios. In a later analysis, every TCR beta chain was defined by the combination of its CDR3 amino acid sequence and its V-gene family, and reads without a unique V-gene family were dropped. A later analysis removed several hundred highly shared, low-generation-probability nucleotide sequences to deal with suspected cross-contamination and a sequencing artifact. In a later analysis, a clonal expansion index for each public chain was calculated from normalized within-repertoire ranks of inferred template counts. Generation probabilities in a later analysis came from a VDJ recombination model fitted to out-of-frame rearrangements, and those results were checked against IGoR. In a later analysis, hypergeometric tests were used to score TCR-TCR, TCR-HLA and TCR-CMV co-occurrence, with a repertoire-size bias correction applied to TCR pairs. To estimate false discovery rates, a later analysis permuted the HLA or CMV assignments 20 times. A later analysis grouped co-occurring TCRs with DBSCAN, adding TCRdist sequence similarity when clustering within HLA-allele-positive subsets. Co-occurrence clustering excluded repertoires with fewer than 30,000 or more than 120,000 public chains, plus five with anomalous nucleotide sharing. TCRdb took this table from immuneACCESS and kept in-frame rearrangements with V and J called. Such tables lack part of the clones; where checked against another copy, unresolved V genes explain under half of the gap, and the rest is unexplained. V and J calls and clone size are those listed in that table; D and trimming were worked out from the DNA. The table for this sample records roughly 51,000 clones. The ten largest clones capture 6.1% of the sample.

Sample: PBMCs. The origin of this receptor is a male donor in good health and CMV-seropositive.

The CDR3 region: CASSWDREYSDTQYF. The DNA is TGTGCCAGCAGCTGGGACAGGGAATATTCAGATACGCAGTATTTT. In this chain, TRBV7-2 is recombined with TRBJ2-3, with 9 junctional bases fitting TRBD1. From cysteine to phenylalanine, the CDR3 is 15 amino acids long. CDR3 DNA is the only sequence kept; it has 45 bases, read in frame from the first base. CDR1 and CDR2 were assigned from the germline V gene as SGHTA and FQGNSA. Trimming leaves V shorter by 4 bases and J shorter by 4 bases, with the junction holding 6 bases beyond the gene matches.